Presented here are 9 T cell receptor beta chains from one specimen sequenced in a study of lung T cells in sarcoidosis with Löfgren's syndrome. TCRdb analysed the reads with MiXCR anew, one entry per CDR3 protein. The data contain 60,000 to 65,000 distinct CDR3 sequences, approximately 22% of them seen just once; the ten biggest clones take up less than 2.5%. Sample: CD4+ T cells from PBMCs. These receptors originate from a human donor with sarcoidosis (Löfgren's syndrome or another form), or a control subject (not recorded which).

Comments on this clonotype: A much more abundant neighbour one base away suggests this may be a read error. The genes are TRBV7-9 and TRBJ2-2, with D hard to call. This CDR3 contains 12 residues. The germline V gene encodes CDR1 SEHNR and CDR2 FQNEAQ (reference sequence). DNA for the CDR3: TGTGCCGGCAGCTTAACCACCGGGGAGCTGTTTTTT. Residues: CAGSLTTGELFF.

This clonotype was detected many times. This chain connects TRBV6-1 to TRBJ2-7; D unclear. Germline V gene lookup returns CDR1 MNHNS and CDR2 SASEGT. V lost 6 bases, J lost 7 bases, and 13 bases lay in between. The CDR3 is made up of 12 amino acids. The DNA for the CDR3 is TGTGCCAGCAGCCACCCTTTGTTGGAGCAGTACGTC. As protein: CASSHPLLEQYV.

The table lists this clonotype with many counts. The CDR3 nucleotides are TGCAGTGCTAGGTTCAGGGCCCACAATGAGCAGTTCTTC. Translated, it gives CSARFRAHNEQFF. V and J are TRBV20-1 and TRBJ2-1; D is perhaps TRBD1 (5 bases). Trimming left V 3 bases short and J 5 bases short, with 11 bases between. Germline CDR1 DFQATT, CDR2 SNEGSKA (reference sequence). This CDR3 region has 13 residues.

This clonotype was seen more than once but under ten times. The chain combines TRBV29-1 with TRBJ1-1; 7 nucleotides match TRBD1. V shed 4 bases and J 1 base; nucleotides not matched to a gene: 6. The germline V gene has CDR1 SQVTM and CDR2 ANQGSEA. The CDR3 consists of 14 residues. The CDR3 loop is CSVVEGAGNTEAFF. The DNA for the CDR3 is TGCAGCGTTGTGGAGGGGGCTGGGAACACTGAAGCTTTCTTT.

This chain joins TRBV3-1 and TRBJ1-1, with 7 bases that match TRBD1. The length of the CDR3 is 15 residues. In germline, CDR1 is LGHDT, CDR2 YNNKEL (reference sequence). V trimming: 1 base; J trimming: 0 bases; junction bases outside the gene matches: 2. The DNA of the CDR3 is TGTGCCAGCAGCCAAGGGACAGGTATGAACACTGAAGCTTTCTTT. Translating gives CASSQGTGMNTEAFF.

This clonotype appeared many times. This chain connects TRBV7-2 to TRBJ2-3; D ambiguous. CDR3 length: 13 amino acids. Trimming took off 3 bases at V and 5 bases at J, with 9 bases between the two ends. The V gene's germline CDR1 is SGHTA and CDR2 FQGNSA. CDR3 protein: CASSFDGLDTQYF. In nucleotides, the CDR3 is TGTGCCAGCAGCTTCGACGGCCTAGATACGCAGTATTTT.

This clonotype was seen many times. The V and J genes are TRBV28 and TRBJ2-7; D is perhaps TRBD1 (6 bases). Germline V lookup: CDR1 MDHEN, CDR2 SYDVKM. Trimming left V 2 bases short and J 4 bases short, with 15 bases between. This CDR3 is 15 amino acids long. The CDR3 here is CASSLLPGQSYEQYF. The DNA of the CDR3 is TGTGCCAGCAGTTTACTTCCCGGACAGAGTTACGAGCAGTACTTC.

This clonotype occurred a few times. In nucleotides, the CDR3 is TGTGCCAGCAGTCGGGGGGTCTATAGCAATCAGCCCCAGCATTTT. This translates into CASSRGVYSNQPQHF. This sequence joins TRBV12-3 or TRBV12-4 and TRBJ1-5; possible D gene TRBD1, 5 bases. Trimming took off 5 bases at V and 0 bases at J, with 11 bases between the two ends. The CDR3 has 15 amino acids.

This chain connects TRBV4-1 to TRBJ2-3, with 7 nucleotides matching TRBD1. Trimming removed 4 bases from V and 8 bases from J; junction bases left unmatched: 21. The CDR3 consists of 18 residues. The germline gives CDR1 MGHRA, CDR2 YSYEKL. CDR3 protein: CASSRPGRSGQIEGTQYF. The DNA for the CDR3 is TGCGCCAGCAGCCGGCCCGGAAGGTCGGGACAGATAGAGGGTACGCAGTATTTT.